A single sample gave rise to the 4 T cell receptor beta chains below, sequenced in a study of regulatory T cells in long-lasting Graves disease. The time point: persistent/refractory GD, antithyroid drugs over 5 years with positive TRAb. Scientists built the TCR library using RNA that was extracted from PBMCs. TCR beta libraries were built with iRepertoire HTBI primers and Arm-PCR of CDR3 regions. TCRdb reprocessed the multiplex PCR reads with MiXCR, giving one entry per CDR3 protein. The sample carries approximately 400,000 distinct CDR3 sequences, less than 25% recorded once. Source: peripheral blood mononuclear cells (PBMCs), taken when the disease was refractory, from a patient treated with antithyroid drugs. The source is a female donor with Graves disease.

For this clonotype: The missing conserved phenylalanine or tryptophan at the end of this CDR3 makes a read error likely. The chain carries TRBV6-1 and TRBJ2-2, with TRBD1 matching 7 bases. This CDR3 region has 14 residues. Trimming took 10 bases from V and 5 from J; bases not matched to a gene: 10. Per germline, CDR1 MNHNS and CDR2 SASEGT. The CDR3 sequence: CATLRTGSTGELFL. CDR3 in DNA: TGTGCCACCCTTCGGACAGGTTCGACCGGGGAGCTGTTTCTT.

This clonotype was seen many times. The chain recombines TRBV28 with TRBJ2-5; either TRBD1 or TRBD2 may fit D (6 bases each). The germline V gene has CDR1 MDHEN and CDR2 SYDVKM. Trimming stripped 7 bases from V and 5 bases from J, with 23 bases between. The CDR3 loop spans 16 amino acids. CDR3 protein: CASTTGVPGALETQYF. The CDR3 DNA is TGTGCCAGCACCACCGGAGTCCCGGGGGCGTTGGAGACCCAGTACTTC.

This clonotype was observed many times. Relative to the germline gene, one junction end is altered; a read error may explain this. The chain is built from TRBV15 and TRBJ1-5, with a possible D match to TRBD1 (5 bases). The CDR3 length is 11 residues. CDR1 is LNHNV and CDR2 is YYDKDF in the germline V gene (reference sequence). The CDR3 region has the DNA TGTGCCACCAGCAGAGATGACAGTTGGTGGTTT. Amino acids: CATSRDDSWWF. The complete variable domain, with remaining parts taken from reference TRBV15 and TRBJ1-5, reads DAMVIQNPRYQVTQFGKPVTLSCSQTLNHNVMYWYQQKSSQAPKLLFHYYDKDFNNEADTPDNFQSRRPNTSFCFLDIRSPGLGDTAMYLCATSRDDSWWFGDGTRLSIL.

This chain connects TRBV30 to TRBJ2-1, with a possible D match to TRBD2 (6 bases). Germline lookup yields CDR1 GTSNPN and CDR2 SVGIG (reference sequence). This CDR3 comprises 11 residues. Trimming took 5 bases from V and 6 from J, leaving 8 bases between them. The CDR3 protein is CAWASANEQFF. DNA of the CDR3: TGTGCCTGGGCTAGCGCCAATGAGCAGTTCTTC.